This T cell receptor (beta chain) was recorded in a study of blood T cell repertoires in COVID-19 (TCRdb year 2020). Context from the whole study: The collaborator samples originated in the United States, Italy and Spain and spanned the acute and convalescent phases of COVID-19. A freely available public database, intended as a resource for researchers studying the immune response to SARS-CoV-2, is where the repertoires were released. A de-identified subject ID, COVID-19 status, age in years and sex were almost always included in the sample metadata. The samples were drawn from the first 160 participants of the ongoing ImmuneRACE study and from 1,254 subjects provided by 6 global collaborators. The dataset comprised deeply sampled blood TCRbeta repertoires from subjects exposed to, actively infected with, or recovered from COVID-19. The material from the prospective study consisted of cDNA or gDNA derived from T cells, B-cell-depleted T cells, or PBMCs. Where available, HLA class I and class II types were obtained from metadata supplied by the sample provider rather than from assay-based typing.

TCRbeta CDR3 regions were amplified from genomic DNA using the immunoSEQ Assay, a bias-controlled multiplex PCR. As for the authors' bioinformatics: The number of nucleated cells in each sample was estimated from the amplification of reference gene primers within the assay. To quantify the absolute abundance of each unique TCRbeta CDR3 rearrangement, sequence reads were collapsed and filtered. Productive Simpson clonality was computed per sample as the square root of Simpson's diversity index over productive rearrangements. Not all clones reach the TCRdb copy of this immuneACCESS table, which keeps in-frame sequences only. Checked studies attribute under half of the gap to unresolved V genes and leave the rest unexplained. The D gene and trimming were derived from the DNA, and the V and J assignments and clone size from that table. This sample gives around 280,000 clones in total; around 90% of them show up just once. Jointly, the top ten make up 2.2% of the sample.

This clone was seen once. Its cognate antigen has yet to be identified. Base qualities were left out, and no much larger clone turns up one base away. Here V drops 7 bases and J drops 10 bases, and the junction holds 7 bases not matched to any gene. The CDR3 goes from the cysteine to the phenylalanine over 14 residues. CDR3 DNA is the only sequence kept; it has 42 bases, read in frame from the first base. The germline V gene encodes CDR1 MDHEN and CDR2 SYDVKM. A second Seattle source provided samples from volunteer blood donors who had recovered from COVID-19. Whole blood was collected in K2EDTA tubes by collaborating institutions according to the institutions' own protocols. For TCRbeta analysis, collaborators shipped samples in one of three forms: frozen whole blood, isolated PBMCs, or DNA extracted from either of those sample types. The paper's findings and limits, for the study overall: How much clinical and demographic metadata was included differed by source and by participant, and the metadata was provided uncurated.

The sequence links TRBV28 to TRBJ1-6; TRBD1 fits 10 bases in the junction. The origin of this receptor is a woman aged 50 to 60 who had recovered from COVID-19. Sequencing was performed on peripheral blood. The DNA sequence reads TGTGCCAGCAACCCGACAGGGGGCGACTCACCCCTCCACTTT. It encodes CASNPTGGDSPLHF.